This T cell receptor (beta chain) stems from a study of cytomegalovirus exposure and HLA in healthy donors. The PCR contained 60 Vbeta and 13 Jbeta primers. Libraries were prepared by immunoSEQ multiplex PCR; TCRdb keeps only in-frame clonotypes and omits some of them. The sample lists roughly 99,000 clones, roughly 80% occurring once. Germline CDR1 and CDR2: WSHSY and SAAADI. The CDR3 consists of 16 residues. Trimming removed 3 bases at V and 4 bases at J, with 19 bases between. The material sequenced was PBMCs. V is TRBV10-2 and J is TRBJ2-7, with no clear D. This TCR derives from a man aged 30-40 years in good health and CMV-seronegative. The CDR3 reads CASSDILSWREYEQYF. The CDR3 DNA is TGCGCCAGCAGTGATATTCTGTCATGGAGAGAATACGAGCAGTACTTC.